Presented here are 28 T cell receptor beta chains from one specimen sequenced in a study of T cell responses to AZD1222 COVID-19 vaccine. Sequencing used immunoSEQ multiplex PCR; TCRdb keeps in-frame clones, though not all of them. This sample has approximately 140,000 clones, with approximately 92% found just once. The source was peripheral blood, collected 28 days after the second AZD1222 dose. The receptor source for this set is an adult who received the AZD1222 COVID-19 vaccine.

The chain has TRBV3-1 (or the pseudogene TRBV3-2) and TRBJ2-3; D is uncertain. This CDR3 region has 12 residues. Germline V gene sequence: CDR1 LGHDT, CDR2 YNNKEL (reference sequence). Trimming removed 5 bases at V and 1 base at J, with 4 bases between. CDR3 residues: CASSWGTDTQYF. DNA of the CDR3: TGTGCCAGCAGCTGGGGCACAGATACGCAGTATTTT.

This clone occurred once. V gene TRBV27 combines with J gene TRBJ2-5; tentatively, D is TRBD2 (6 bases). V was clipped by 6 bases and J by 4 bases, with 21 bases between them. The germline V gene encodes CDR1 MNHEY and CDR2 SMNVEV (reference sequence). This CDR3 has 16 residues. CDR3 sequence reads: CASSQMGRMGGETQYF. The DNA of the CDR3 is TGTGCCAGCAGCCAAATGGGACGCATGGGGGGAGAGACCCAGTACTTC.

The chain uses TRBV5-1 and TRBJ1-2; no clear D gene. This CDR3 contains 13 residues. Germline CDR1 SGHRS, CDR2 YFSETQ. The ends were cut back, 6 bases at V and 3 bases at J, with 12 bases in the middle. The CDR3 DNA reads TGCGCCAGCACGGACTCATTAGACTATGGCTACACCTTC. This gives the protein CASTDSLDYGYTF.

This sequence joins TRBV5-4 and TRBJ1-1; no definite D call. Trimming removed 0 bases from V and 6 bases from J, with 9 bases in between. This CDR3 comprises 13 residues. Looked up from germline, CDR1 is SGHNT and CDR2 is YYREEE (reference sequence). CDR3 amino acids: CASSLAIFSEAFF. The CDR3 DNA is TGTGCCAGCAGCTTGGCCATCTTCTCTGAAGCTTTCTTT.

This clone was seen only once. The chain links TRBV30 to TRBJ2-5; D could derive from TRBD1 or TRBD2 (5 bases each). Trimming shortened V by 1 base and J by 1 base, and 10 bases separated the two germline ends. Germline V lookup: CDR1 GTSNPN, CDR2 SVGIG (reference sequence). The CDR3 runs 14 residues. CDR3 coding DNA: TGTGCCTGGAGTGGAATCGGGACCCAAGAGACCCAGTACTTC. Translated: CAWSGIGTQETQYF.

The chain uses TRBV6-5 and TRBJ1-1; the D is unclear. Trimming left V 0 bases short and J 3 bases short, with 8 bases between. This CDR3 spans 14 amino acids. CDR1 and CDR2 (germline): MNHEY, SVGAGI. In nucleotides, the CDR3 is TGTGCCAGCAGTTACTCGGGCAGTCACACTGAAGCTTTCTTT. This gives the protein CASSYSGSHTEAFF.

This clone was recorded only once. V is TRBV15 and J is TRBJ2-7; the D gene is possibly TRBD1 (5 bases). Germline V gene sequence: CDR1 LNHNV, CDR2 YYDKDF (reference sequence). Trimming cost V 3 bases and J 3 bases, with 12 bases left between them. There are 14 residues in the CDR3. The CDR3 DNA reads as TGTGCCACCAGCAGGGGTTTAGGGGACTACGAGCAGTACTTC. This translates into CATSRGLGDYEQYF.

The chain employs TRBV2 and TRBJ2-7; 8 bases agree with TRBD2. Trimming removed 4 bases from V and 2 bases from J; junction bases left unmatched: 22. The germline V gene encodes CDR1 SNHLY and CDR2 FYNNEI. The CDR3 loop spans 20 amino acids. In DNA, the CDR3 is TGTGCCAGCAGTGGCCCCGCGGGCAGGGGTCTGGAGCGGGGGACCTACGAGCAGTACTTC. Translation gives CASSGPAGRGLERGTYEQYF.

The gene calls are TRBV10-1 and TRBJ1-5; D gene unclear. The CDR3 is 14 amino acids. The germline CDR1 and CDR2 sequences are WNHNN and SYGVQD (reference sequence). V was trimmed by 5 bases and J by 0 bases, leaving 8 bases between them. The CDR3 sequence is CASSPTDSNQPQHF. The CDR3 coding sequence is TGCGCCAGCAGTCCGACGGATAGCAATCAGCCCCAGCATTTT.

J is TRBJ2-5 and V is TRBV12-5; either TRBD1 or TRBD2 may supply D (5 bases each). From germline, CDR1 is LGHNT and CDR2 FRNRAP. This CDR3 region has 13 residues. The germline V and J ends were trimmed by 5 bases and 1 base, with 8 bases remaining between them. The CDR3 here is CASGKGSQETQYF. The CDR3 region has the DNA TGTGCTAGTGGTAAGGGGAGCCAAGAGACCCAGTACTTC.

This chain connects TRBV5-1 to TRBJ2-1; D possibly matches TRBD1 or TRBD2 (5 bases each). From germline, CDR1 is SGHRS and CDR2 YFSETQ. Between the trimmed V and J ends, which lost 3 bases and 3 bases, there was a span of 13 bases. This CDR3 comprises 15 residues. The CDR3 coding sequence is TGCGCCAGCAGCTGGGACGTGGTCGGCTACAATGAGCAGTTCTTC. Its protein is CASSWDVVGYNEQFF.

The CDR3 loop is CAWRENTGELFF. The CDR3 nucleotides read TGTGCCTGGAGGGAGAACACCGGGGAGCTGTTTTTT. The genes are TRBV7-9 and TRBJ2-2, with a possible D match to TRBD2 (6 bases). The CDR3 runs to 12 residues. V gave up 11 bases and J gave up 1 base, with 8 bases separating them. The germline gives CDR1 SEHNR, CDR2 FQNEAQ (reference sequence).

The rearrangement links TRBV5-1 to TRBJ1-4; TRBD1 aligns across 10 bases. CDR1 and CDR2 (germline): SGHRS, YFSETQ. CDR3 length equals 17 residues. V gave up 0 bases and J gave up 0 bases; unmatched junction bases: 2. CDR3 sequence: CASSLVGQGATNEKLFF. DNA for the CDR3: TGCGCCAGCAGCTTGGTTGGACAGGGGGCAACTAATGAAAAACTGTTTTTT.

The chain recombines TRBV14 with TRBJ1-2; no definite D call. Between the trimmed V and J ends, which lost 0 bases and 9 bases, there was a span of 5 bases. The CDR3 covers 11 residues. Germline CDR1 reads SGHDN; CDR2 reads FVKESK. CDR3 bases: TGTGCCAGCAGCCAAGACTGGAGCTACACCTTC. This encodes CASSQDWSYTF.

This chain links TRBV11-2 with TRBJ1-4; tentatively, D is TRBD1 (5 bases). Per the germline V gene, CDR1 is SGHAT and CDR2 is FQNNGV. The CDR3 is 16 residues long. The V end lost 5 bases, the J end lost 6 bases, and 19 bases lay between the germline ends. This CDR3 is CASSVKTGTIDEKLFF. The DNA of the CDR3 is TGTGCCAGCAGCGTTAAGACCGGGACTATCGATGAAAAACTGTTTTTT.

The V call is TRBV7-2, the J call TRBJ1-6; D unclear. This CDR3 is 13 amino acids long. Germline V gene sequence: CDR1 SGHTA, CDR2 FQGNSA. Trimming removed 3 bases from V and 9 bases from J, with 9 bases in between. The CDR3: CASSFGYFSPLHF. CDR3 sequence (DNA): TGTGCCAGCAGCTTTGGTTATTTTTCACCCCTCCACTTT.

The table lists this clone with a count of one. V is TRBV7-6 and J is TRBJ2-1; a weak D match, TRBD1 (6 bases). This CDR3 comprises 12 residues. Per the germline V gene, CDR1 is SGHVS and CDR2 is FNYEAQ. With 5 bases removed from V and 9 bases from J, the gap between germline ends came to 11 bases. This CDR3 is CASSPRGGEQFF. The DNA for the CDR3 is TGTGCCAGCAGCCCCCGAGGGGGTGAGCAGTTCTTC.

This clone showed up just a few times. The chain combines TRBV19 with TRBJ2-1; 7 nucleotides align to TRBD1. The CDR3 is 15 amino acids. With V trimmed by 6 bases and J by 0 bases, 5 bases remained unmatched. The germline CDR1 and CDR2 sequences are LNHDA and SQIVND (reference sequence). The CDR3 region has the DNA TGTGCCAGTAGCCAGGACAGGAGCTCCTACAATGAGCAGTTCTTC. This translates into CASSQDRSSYNEQFF. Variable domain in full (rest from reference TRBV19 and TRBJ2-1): DGGITQSPKYLFRKEGQNVTLSCEQNLNHDAMYWYRQDPGQGLRLIYYSQIVNDFQKGDIAEGYSVSREKKESFPLTVTSAQKNPTAFYLCASSQDRSSYNEQFFGPGTRLTVL.

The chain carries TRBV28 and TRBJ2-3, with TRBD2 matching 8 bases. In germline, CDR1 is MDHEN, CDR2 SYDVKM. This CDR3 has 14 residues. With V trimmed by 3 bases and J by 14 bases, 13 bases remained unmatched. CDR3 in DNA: TGTGCCAGCAGTTTTCCCGGGCGGGAGCGGGAGCTGTATTTT. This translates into CASSFPGRERELYF.

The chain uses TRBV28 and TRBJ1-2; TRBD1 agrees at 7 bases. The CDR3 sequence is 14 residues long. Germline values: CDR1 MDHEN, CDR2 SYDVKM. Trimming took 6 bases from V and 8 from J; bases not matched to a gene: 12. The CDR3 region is CASRGGGGVRGYTF. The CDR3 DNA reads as TGTGCCAGCAGGGGAGGGGGCGGCGTGAGAGGCTACACCTTC.

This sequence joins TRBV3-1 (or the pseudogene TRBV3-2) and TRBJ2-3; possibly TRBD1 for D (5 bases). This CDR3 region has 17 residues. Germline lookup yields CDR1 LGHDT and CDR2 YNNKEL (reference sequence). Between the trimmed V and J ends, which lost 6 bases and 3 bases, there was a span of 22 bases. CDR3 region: CASSYEIQGTWTDTQYF. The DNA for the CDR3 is TGTGCCAGCAGTTACGAAATCCAGGGAACTTGGACAGATACGCAGTATTTT.

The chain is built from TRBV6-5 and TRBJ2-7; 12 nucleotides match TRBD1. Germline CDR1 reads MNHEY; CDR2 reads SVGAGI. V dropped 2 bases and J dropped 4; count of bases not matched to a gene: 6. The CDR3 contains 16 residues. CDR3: CASSYLGQGARYEQYF. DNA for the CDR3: TGTGCCAGCAGTTACCTGGGACAGGGGGCTCGTTACGAGCAGTACTTC.

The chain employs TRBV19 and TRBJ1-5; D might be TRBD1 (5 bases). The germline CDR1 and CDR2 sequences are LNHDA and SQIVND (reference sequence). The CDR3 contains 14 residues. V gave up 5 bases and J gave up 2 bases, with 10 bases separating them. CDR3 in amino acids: CASSPQVGNQPQHF. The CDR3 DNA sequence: TGTGCCAGTAGTCCACAGGTGGGCAATCAGCCCCAGCATTTT.

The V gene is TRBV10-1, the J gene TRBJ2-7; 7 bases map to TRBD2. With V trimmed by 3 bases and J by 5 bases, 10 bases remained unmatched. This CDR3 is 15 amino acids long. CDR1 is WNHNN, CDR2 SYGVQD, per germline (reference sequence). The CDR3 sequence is CASSDSGRAYHEQYF. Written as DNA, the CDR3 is TGCGCCAGCAGTGACTCGGGGAGGGCCTACCACGAGCAGTACTTC.

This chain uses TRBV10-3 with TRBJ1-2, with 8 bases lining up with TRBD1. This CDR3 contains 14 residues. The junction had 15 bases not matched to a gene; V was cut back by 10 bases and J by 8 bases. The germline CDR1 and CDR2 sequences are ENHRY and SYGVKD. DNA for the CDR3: TGTGCCACCACGAAGGCGGACAGGGTAGGCGGCTACACCTTC. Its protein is CATTKADRVGGYTF.

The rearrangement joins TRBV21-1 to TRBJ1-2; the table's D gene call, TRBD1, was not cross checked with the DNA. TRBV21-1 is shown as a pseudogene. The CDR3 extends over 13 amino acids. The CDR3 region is CASSTQGNYGYTF. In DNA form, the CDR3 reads TGTGCCAGCAGCACACAGGGGAACTATGGCTACACCTTC.

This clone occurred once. This CDR3 reads CASSQAPGLANNEQFF. The CDR3 region has the DNA TGCGCCAGCAGCCAGGCACCGGGACTAGCGAACAATGAGCAGTTCTTC. The chain couples TRBV4-1 to TRBJ2-1, with 10 bases fitting TRBD2. Unmatched junction bases numbered 7, after V lost 3 bases and J lost 5 bases. The CDR3 contains 16 residues. The germline V gene encodes CDR1 MGHRA and CDR2 YSYEKL.

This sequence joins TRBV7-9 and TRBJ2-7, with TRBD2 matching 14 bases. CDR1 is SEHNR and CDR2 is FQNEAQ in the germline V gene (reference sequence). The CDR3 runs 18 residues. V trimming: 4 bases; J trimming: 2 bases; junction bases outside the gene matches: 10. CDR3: CASSWGLAGATPTYEQYF. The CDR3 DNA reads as TGTGCCAGCAGCTGGGGACTAGCGGGGGCTACCCCTACCTACGAGCAGTACTTC. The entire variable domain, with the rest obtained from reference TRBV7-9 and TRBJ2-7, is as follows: DTGVSQNPRHKITKRGQNVTFRCDPISEHNRLYWYRQTLGQGPEFLTYFQNEAQLEKSRLLSDRFSAERPKGSFSTLEIQRTEQGDSAMYLCASSWGLAGATPTYEQYFGPGTRLTVT.